This paragraph reports one TCR beta chain. Sequencing was performed with immunoSEQ multiplex PCR; in TCRdb, only in-frame clones are kept and a portion is missing. Here the sample spans almost 400,000 clones, more than 75% being singletons. The data stem from a study of blood T cell repertoires in COVID-19. CDR1 is LGHNT, CDR2 FRNRAP, per germline. Trimming removed 6 bases at V and 0 bases at J, with 9 bases between. The CDR3 runs 13 residues. This clonotype was obtained from a woman under 40 with acute COVID-19. This rearrangement joins TRBV12-5 to TRBJ2-7; weak D call: TRBD2 (6 bases). Source material: PBMCs or T cells enriched from blood (not recorded which). CDR3 amino acids: CASGWGGSYEQYF. CDR3 nucleotides: TGTGCTAGTGGATGGGGAGGCTCCTACGAGCAGTACTTC.